One sample yielded the 29 T cell receptor beta chains listed below, sequenced in a study of T-cell memory formation after mild COVID-19 (dated by TCRdb to the early 2020s). To prepare the library, 5' RACE was applied. TCRdb shows the sequencer as Illumina NovaSeq 6000. Through fastp at Q25 and MiXCR, TCRdb rebuilt clones from the public reads, retaining in-frame beta chains. Each entry is one CDR3 protein sequence, shown with its most common DNA and genes. The sample data list a few hundred thousand distinct CDR3 sequences, and 20% to 25% of these were observed just once. Around 20% of the sample goes to the ten largest clones. The material sequenced was PBMCs or a T cell subset sorted from them (not recorded which). Source of these receptors: a man younger than 35 who had mild COVID-19 (a few samples of this study predate the infection). The sample titles of this study are shuffled in the database, so cell type and time point are left out; the donor was told from shared clones.

V is TRBV12-3 or TRBV12-4 and J is TRBJ1-2; 7 positions agree with TRBD1. The CDR3 has 16 amino acids. The junction had 9 bases not matched to a gene; V was cut back by 2 bases and J by 3 bases. CDR3 nucleotides: TGTGCCAGCAGTTTACTAGGCGTCAGGGGGGACTATGGCTACACCTTC. This encodes CASSLLGVRGDYGYTF.

The sample holds a few counts of this clonotype. This chain uses TRBV11-2 with TRBJ1-2; no firm D call. Germline CDR1 is SGHAT and CDR2 is FQNNGV. The CDR3 contains 15 residues. V was shortened by 3 bases and J by 0 bases, with 11 bases between the two germline ends. CDR3 sequence (DNA): TGTGCCAGCAGCTTCGAATCGGACGCTAACTATGGCTACACCTTC. It translates to CASSFESDANYGYTF.

This clonotype has more than one count but fewer than ten. The rearrangement uses TRBV5-1 and TRBJ2-5; TRBD1 matches 12 bases. Germline V gives CDR1 SGHRS, CDR2 YFSETQ. V gave up 0 bases and J gave up 2 bases; unmatched junction bases: 2. This CDR3 has 16 residues. Written as DNA, the CDR3 is TGCGCCAGCAGCTTGGCGGGACAGGGGGCTCAAGAGACCCAGTACTTC. Residues: CASSLAGQGAQETQYF.

This sequence joins TRBV7-2 and TRBJ2-3; TRBD1 agrees at 8 bases. The J segment lost 1 base and the V segment lost 3 bases, leaving 9 bases of the junction unmatched. CDR1 SGHTA and CDR2 FQGNSA come from the germline V gene. This CDR3 spans 17 amino acids. As DNA, the CDR3 is TGTGCCAGCAGCTTCCCCCTCAGGGGGCGCGGCACAGATACGCAGTATTTT. Amino acids: CASSFPLRGRGTDTQYF. Looking up the rest from reference TRBV7-2 and TRBJ2-3 gives the full variable domain: GAGVSQSPSNKVTEKGKDVELRCDPISGHTALYWYRQSLGQGLEFLIYFQGNSAPDKSGLPSDRFSAERTGGSVSTLTIQRTQQEDSAVYLCASSFPLRGRGTDTQYFGPGTRLTVL.

The rearrangement joins TRBV9 to TRBJ2-3; 7 positions match TRBD1. This CDR3 has 15 amino acids. Germline V CDR1 and CDR2: SGDLS, YYNGEE. The trim removed 4 bases at V and 2 bases at J, leaving 7 bases unmatched. CDR3 nucleotide sequence: TGTGCCAGCAGCCCCAGGACAGGAGCCACAGATACGCAGTATTTT. It encodes CASSPRTGATDTQYF. The whole variable domain, remainder taken from reference TRBV9 and TRBJ2-3, is DSGVTQTPKHLITATGQRVTLRCSPRSGDLSVYWYQQSLDQGLQFLIQYYNGEERAKGNILERFSAQQFPDLHSELNLSSLELGDSALYFCASSPRTGATDTQYFGPGTRLTVL.

Only a few counts were recorded for this clonotype. This sequence joins TRBV5-6 and TRBJ2-7; D gene ambiguous. CDR3 length: 15 residues. Looked up from germline, CDR1 is SGHDT and CDR2 is YYEEEE. The ends were cut back, 5 bases at V and 5 bases at J, with 20 bases in the middle. This CDR3 is CASSSFDLHRDEQYF. Here the CDR3 DNA reads TGTGCCAGCAGTTCTTTCGATCTCCACCGGGACGAGCAGTACTTC.

This rearrangement joins TRBV6-2 or TRBV6-3 to TRBJ2-1; TRBD2 aligns across 10 bases. This CDR3 is 13 amino acids long. From germline, CDR1 is MNHEY and CDR2 SVGEGT. V trimming: 5 bases; J trimming: 5 bases; junction bases outside the gene matches: 0. The CDR3 DNA sequence: TGTGCCAGCAGTGGACTAGCGGACAATGAGCAGTTCTTC. This translates into CASSGLADNEQFF.

This clonotype has more than one count but fewer than ten. The rearrangement links TRBV5-1 to TRBJ1-1, with 7 bases matching TRBD1. Germline V gene data show CDR1 as SGHRS and CDR2 as YFSETQ. The CDR3 has 16 amino acids. The trim removed 4 bases at V and 5 bases at J, leaving 14 bases unmatched. The CDR3 spells CASSHRGDREGTEAFF. CDR3 in DNA: TGCGCCAGCAGCCACAGGGGAGACAGGGAGGGAACTGAAGCTTTCTTT.

The chain has TRBV2 and TRBJ2-2; TRBD2 might be the D (6 bases). V was trimmed by 4 bases and J by 5 bases, leaving 8 bases between them. Germline assignment: CDR1 SNHLY and CDR2 FYNNEI. There are 13 residues in the CDR3. CDR3 sequence reads: CASSGDFTGELFF. The DNA for the CDR3 is TGTGCCAGCAGTGGGGACTTTACCGGGGAGCTGTTTTTT.

V is TRBV9 and J is TRBJ2-3, with D perhaps TRBD1 (6 bases). CDR3 size: 16 residues. Between the trimmed V and J ends, which lost 4 bases and 0 bases, there was a span of 15 bases. Germline lookup yields CDR1 SGDLS and CDR2 YYNGEE. The chain's CDR3 is CASSKRTVYSTDTQYF. In nucleotides, the CDR3 is TGTGCCAGCAGCAAACGGACAGTGTATAGCACAGATACGCAGTATTTT.

This clonotype has only a few counts. The chain is built from TRBV24-1 and TRBJ2-4; 11 bases agree with TRBD1. The CDR3 is made up of 17 amino acids. Germline V gene data show CDR1 as KGHDR and CDR2 as SFDVKD. J gave up 5 bases and V 5 bases, and 10 bases lay outside the gene matches. CDR3 DNA: TGTGCCACCAGTGCCCGCCCCGGGACAGGGGGACAAAACATTCAGTACTTC. Residues: CATSARPGTGGQNIQYF.

There are a few counts of this clonotype. The V and J genes are TRBV15 and TRBJ1-1; 7 bases are a match to TRBD1. The junction had 6 bases not matched to a gene; V was cut back by 5 bases and J by 0 bases. The CDR3 contains 15 residues. Germline V gene lookup returns CDR1 LNHNV and CDR2 YYDKDF (reference sequence). The CDR3 DNA is TGTGCCACCAGCGGAGGACAGGCTTTGAACACTGAAGCTTTCTTT. This gives the protein CATSGGQALNTEAFF. The variable domain in full, with the rest retrieved from reference TRBV15 and TRBJ1-1, is DAMVIQNPRYQVTQFGKPVTLSCSQTLNHNVMYWYQQKSSQAPKLLFHYYDKDFNNEADTPDNFQSRRPNTSFCFLDIRSPGLGDTAMYLCATSGGQALNTEAFFGQGTRLTVV.

This clonotype has only a few counts. The chain has TRBV6-2 or TRBV6-3 and TRBJ2-5; D remains ambiguous. CDR1 is MNHEY, CDR2 SVGEGT, per germline. The CDR3 covers 15 residues. Trimming left V 0 bases short and J 1 base short, with 9 bases between. The CDR3 loop is CASSYSRRFQETQYF. CDR3 nucleotide sequence: TGTGCCAGCAGTTACTCGAGGAGATTCCAAGAGACCCAGTACTTC.

The chain joins TRBV12-3 or TRBV12-4 to TRBJ1-1, with D maybe TRBD1 (6 bases). Trimming cost V 11 bases and J 0 bases, with 19 bases left between them. The CDR3 spans 15 residues. CDR3 sequence reads: CAYLWGGALNTEAFF. The CDR3 DNA reads TGTGCCTACCTGTGGGGGGGGGCCTTGAACACTGAAGCTTTCTTT.

This chain joins TRBV6-5 and TRBJ1-2, with TRBD1 as a possible D gene (5 bases). The CDR3 extends over 14 amino acids. Germline V gene lookup returns CDR1 MNHEY and CDR2 SVGAGI. Trimming removed 4 bases at V and 8 bases at J, with 17 bases between. The CDR3 nucleotides are TGTGCCAGCAGTTCACTCCGGGACGTTTGCGGCTACACCTTC. As protein: CASSSLRDVCGYTF.

This clonotype was counted a few times. The V and J genes are TRBV7-6 and TRBJ1-1; D gene unclear. CDR1 is SGHVS, CDR2 FNYEAQ, per germline. Trimming took off 0 bases at V and 3 bases at J, with 5 bases between the two ends. The CDR3 is 13 residues long. CDR3: CASSLASYTEAFF. CDR3 sequence (DNA): TGTGCCAGCAGCTTAGCGTCCTACACTGAAGCTTTCTTT.

The chain recombines TRBV7-8 with TRBJ1-2; no clear D gene. The CDR3 length is 13 residues. Germline CDR1 and CDR2: SGHVS and FQNEAQ. The V end was cut by 5 bases, the J end by 4 bases, with 11 bases between. CDR3 sequence reads: CASSTRGLYGYTF. The CDR3 bases are TGTGCCAGCAGCACGCGAGGCCTCTATGGCTACACCTTC.

This clonotype was detected a few times. The chain is built from TRBV7-9 and TRBJ1-1, with 7 bases matching TRBD1. V trimming: 2 bases; J trimming: 5 bases; junction bases outside the gene matches: 8. This CDR3 has 15 amino acids. Germline V gene data show CDR1 as SEHNR and CDR2 as FQNEAQ (reference sequence). The CDR3 bases are TGTGCCAGCAGCTTACCACAGGGGCGGGGAACTGAAGCTTTCTTT. This codes for CASSLPQGRGTEAFF.

The sample holds many counts of this clonotype. The V and J genes are TRBV12-3 or TRBV12-4 and TRBJ2-3; D ambiguous. The CDR3 contains 14 residues. Trimming shortened V by 6 bases and J by 0 bases, and 10 bases separated the two germline ends. The CDR3 DNA follows: TGTGCCAGCAGCTTAAGATCTAGCACAGATACGCAGTATTTT. Protein product: CASSLRSSTDTQYF.

The chain is built from TRBV24-1 and TRBJ2-1, with TRBD1 identical over 7 bases. From germline, CDR1 is KGHDR and CDR2 SFDVKD. The length of the CDR3 is 12 residues. V was pared by 9 bases and J by 3 bases, with 1 base of the junction left unmatched. The CDR3 protein is CATGTDYNEQFF. In nucleotides, the CDR3 is TGTGCCACCGGGACAGACTACAATGAGCAGTTCTTC.

This chain links TRBV24-1 with TRBJ1-2; 7 bases line up with TRBD1. Germline values: CDR1 KGHDR, CDR2 SFDVKD. The CDR3 has 14 amino acids. J gave up 3 bases and V 2 bases, and 2 bases lay outside the gene matches. The CDR3 nucleotides are TGTGCCACCAGTGATTCGACAGGGTACTATGGCTACACCTTC. Translating it yields CATSDSTGYYGYTF.

This clonotype was found a few times. The V and J genes are TRBV12-3 or TRBV12-4 and TRBJ1-6, with D uncertain. Trimming shortened V by 3 bases and J by 11 bases, and 11 bases separated the two germline ends. CDR3 length equals 13 residues. CDR3 sequence reads: CASSFFPWTPLHF. The CDR3 coding sequence is TGTGCCAGCAGTTTTTTTCCCTGGACACCCCTCCACTTT.

This clonotype was found a few times. The chain joins TRBV29-1 to TRBJ2-2; D is ambiguous. Germline V gene data show CDR1 as SQVTM and CDR2 as ANQGSEA. Trimming removed 7 bases at V and 7 bases at J, with 13 bases between. The CDR3 loop spans 12 amino acids. The CDR3 is CSAYDDGGELFF. In nucleotides, the CDR3 is TGCAGCGCCTACGATGACGGCGGGGAGCTGTTTTTT.

This clonotype was found once. V is TRBV5-4 and J is TRBJ2-3; 10 bases fit TRBD2. CDR3 length: 15 amino acids. Germline V gene sequence: CDR1 SGHNT, CDR2 YYREEE (reference sequence). V lost 4 bases, J lost 1 base, and 3 bases stayed unmatched. The CDR3 sequence: CASSDLAGGTDTQYF. CDR3 bases: TGTGCCAGCAGCGATCTAGCGGGGGGCACAGATACGCAGTATTTT.

The chain links TRBV7-3 to TRBJ2-1; TRBD2 might be the D (5 bases). Germline values: CDR1 SGHTA, CDR2 FQGTGA. The V end lost 5 bases, the J end lost 2 bases, and 16 bases lay between the germline ends. The CDR3 has 16 residues. The chain's CDR3 is CASSPGERITYNEQFF. As DNA, the CDR3 is TGTGCCAGCAGCCCCGGTGAGCGGATTACCTACAATGAGCAGTTCTTC.

The chain has TRBV30 and TRBJ2-2; 9 bases align to TRBD2. The CDR3 extends over 14 amino acids. Germline trimming cut 5 bases from V and 7 bases from J; bases unmatched to any gene: 8. Germline lookup yields CDR1 GTSNPN and CDR2 SVGIG (reference sequence). CDR3 DNA sequence: TGTGCCTGGTTCAGCCTAGCGGGGATCGGGGAGCTGTTTTTT. Protein: CAWFSLAGIGELFF.

The V call is TRBV5-5, the J call TRBJ2-1; TRBD2 might be the D (6 bases). This CDR3 spans 14 amino acids. CDR1 is SGHKS, CDR2 YYEKEE, per germline (reference sequence). Trimming pared 3 bases from V and 6 bases from J, leaving 13 bases between. CDR3 residues: CASSSTPGGNEQFF. The CDR3 region has the DNA TGTGCCAGCAGCTCAACCCCCGGGGGCAATGAGCAGTTCTTC.

The genes are TRBV4-1 and TRBJ1-2, with a possible D match to TRBD1 (6 bases). The CDR3 has 15 amino acids. Germline assignment: CDR1 MGHRA and CDR2 YSYEKL. V lost 4 bases and J lost 0, with 12 bases in between. The DNA of the CDR3 is TGCGCCAGCAGCCTGGATGGACAGCCTAACTATGGCTACACCTTC. Encoded protein: CASSLDGQPNYGYTF.

This chain connects TRBV5-6 to TRBJ1-5; D might be TRBD1 (5 bases). The germline gives CDR1 SGHDT, CDR2 YYEEEE. Trimming shortened V by 1 base and J by 3 bases, and 14 bases separated the two germline ends. This CDR3 spans 16 amino acids. Here the CDR3 reads CASSLRAGPYNQPQHF. In DNA, the CDR3 is TGTGCCAGCAGCTTGCGCGCAGGGCCTTACAATCAGCCCCAGCATTTT.